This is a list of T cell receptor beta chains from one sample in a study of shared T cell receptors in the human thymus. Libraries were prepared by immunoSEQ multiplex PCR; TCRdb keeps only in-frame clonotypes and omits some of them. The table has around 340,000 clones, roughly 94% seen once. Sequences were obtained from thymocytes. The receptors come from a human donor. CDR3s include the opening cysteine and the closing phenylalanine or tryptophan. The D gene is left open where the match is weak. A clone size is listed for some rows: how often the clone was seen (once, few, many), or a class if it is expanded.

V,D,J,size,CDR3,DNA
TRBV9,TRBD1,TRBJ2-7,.,CASSVAPDRDEQYF,TGTGCCAGCAGCGTAGCACCGGACAGGGACGAGCAGTACTTC
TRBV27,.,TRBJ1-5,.,CASSLTAGATTPVNQPQHF,TGTGCCAGCAGTTTAACGGCAGGGGCAACCACCCCAGTAAATCAGCCCCAGCATTTT
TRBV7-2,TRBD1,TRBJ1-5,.,CASSLVIGQGYGQPQHF,TGTGCCAGCAGCTTAGTAATCGGACAGGGGTACGGTCAGCCCCAGCATTTT
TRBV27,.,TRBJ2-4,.,CASSTGRRDANIQYF,TGTGCCAGCAGTACAGGGCGTCGCGATGCGAACATTCAGTACTTC
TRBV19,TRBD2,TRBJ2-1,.,CASSKAGGPNEQFF,TGTGCCAGTAGTAAAGCGGGAGGGCCCAATGAGCAGTTCTTC
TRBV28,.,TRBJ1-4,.,CASIHLGGEKLFF,TGTGCCAGCATCCATCTAGGCGGGGAAAAACTGTTTTTT
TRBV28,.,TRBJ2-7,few,CASSPAIAASYEQYF,TGTGCCAGCAGTCCAGCCATTGCGGCTTCCTACGAGCAGTACTTC
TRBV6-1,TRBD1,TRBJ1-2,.,CASSEGDRRGYTF,TGTGCCAGCAGTGAGGGGGACAGAAGGGGCTACACCTTC
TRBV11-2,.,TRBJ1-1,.,CASSSTLAGQRMNTEAFF,TGTGCCAGCAGCTCTACTCTGGCAGGTCAACGCATGAACACTGAAGCTTTCTTT
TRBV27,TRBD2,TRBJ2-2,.,CASSLALAGVGAGELFF,TGTGCCAGCAGTTTAGCGTTAGCGGGAGTGGGCGCCGGGGAGCTGTTTTTT
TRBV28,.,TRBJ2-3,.,CASSLNTDTQYF,TGTGCCAGCAGTCTCAACACAGATACGCAGTATTTT
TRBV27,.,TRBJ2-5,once,CASSLKVPPETQYF,TGTGCCAGCAGTTTAAAAGTTCCTCCGGAGACCCAGTACTTC
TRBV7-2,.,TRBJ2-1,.,CASSWGRSHEQFF,TGTGCCAGCAGCTGGGGCCGGAGCCATGAGCAGTTCTTC
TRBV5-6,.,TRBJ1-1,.,CASSRGIQARDTEAFF,TGTGCCAGCAGCCGTGGGATCCAGGCTCGGGACACTGAAGCTTTCTTT
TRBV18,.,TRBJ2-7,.,CASSPGDLPYEQYF,TGTGCCAGCTCACCCGGGGACCTCCCCTACGAGCAGTACTTC